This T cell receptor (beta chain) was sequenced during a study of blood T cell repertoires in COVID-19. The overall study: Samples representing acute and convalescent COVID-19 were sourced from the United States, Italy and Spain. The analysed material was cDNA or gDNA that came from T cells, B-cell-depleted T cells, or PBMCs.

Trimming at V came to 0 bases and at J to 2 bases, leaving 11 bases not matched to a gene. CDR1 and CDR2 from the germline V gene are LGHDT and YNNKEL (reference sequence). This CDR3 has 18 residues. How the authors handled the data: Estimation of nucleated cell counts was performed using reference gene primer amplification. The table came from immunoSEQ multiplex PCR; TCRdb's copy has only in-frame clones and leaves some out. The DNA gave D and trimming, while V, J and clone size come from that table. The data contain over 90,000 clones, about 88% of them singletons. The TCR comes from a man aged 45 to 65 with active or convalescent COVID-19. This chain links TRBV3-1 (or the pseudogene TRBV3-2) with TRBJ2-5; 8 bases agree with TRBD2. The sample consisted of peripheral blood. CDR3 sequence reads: CASSQESTIGGGQETQYF. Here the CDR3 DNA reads TGTGCCAGCAGCCAAGAAAGTACGATCGGCGGGGGGCAAGAGACCCAGTACTTC.